This T cell receptor (beta chain) is drawn from a study of regulatory T cells in long-lasting Graves disease. Combining iRepertoire HTBI primers with Arm-PCR of CDR3 regions, the authors built TCR beta libraries. TCRdb re-analysed the multiplex PCR reads in MiXCR, keeping a single row per CDR3 protein. The sample has around 250,000 distinct CDR3 sequences; around 20% are singletons. Noted time point: newly diagnosed GD, antithyroid drugs for less than 3 months. PBMC-extracted RNA yielded the TCR library. The CDR3 spans 16 residues. Germline-derived CDR1 and CDR2 are SGHVS and FQNEAQ. Between the trimmed V and J ends, which lost 3 bases and 3 bases, there was a span of 17 bases.

The clonotype was recovered from a female donor with Graves disease. The chain has TRBV7-8 and TRBJ1-2; D perhaps matches TRBD1 (5 bases). The source was peripheral blood mononuclear cells (PBMCs), collected at new diagnosis, from a patient treated with antithyroid drugs. CDR3: CASSFSDSDIDYGYTF. The CDR3 bases are TGTGCCAGCAGCTTCTCCGACAGTGATATAGACTATGGCTACACCTTC.